This T cell receptor (beta chain) was captured in a study of cytomegalovirus exposure and HLA in healthy donors (dated by TCRdb to 2017 to 2019). For the wider study: An earlier analysis of some 620 of the donors reported 276 Gb of sequence data and around 120 million unique TCR beta sequences obtained from about 179 million T cells. Every discovery cohort repertoire had been produced on one sequencing platform. Among the roughly 400 genotyped donors, 81% belonged to the genetic ancestry cluster associated with self-reported Caucasian donors. An early release that covered about 640 HLA-typed donors contained 250 to 350 gigabases of sequencing data and 70 million to 100 million unique TCR sequences. Across 398 genotyped donors of the cohort, an average of about 250,000 unique TCR beta nucleotide sequences per donor were sequenced, and about a sixth of those sequences were non-productive. Besides the first cohort of some 670 subjects, a separate validation cohort made up of 120 or so different subjects was used. HLA typing included class I and class II loci at four-digit resolution. To predict cytomegalovirus infection status, the study brought together high-throughput TCR immunosequencing, statistical association of individual TCRs with disease status, and machine learning. A later analysis re-analyzed previously published TCR beta repertoires from 660 or so donors and added high-resolution HLA genotyping to study TCR occurrence patterns. The later analysis used no new phenotypic data to find candidate immune exposures, relying instead on TCR beta sequences and their occurrence across donors. The number of typed donors differed by locus: about 629-630 for A, B, C, DRB1 and DQB1; some 500 for DQA1; approximately 600 for DPA1; and some 450 for DPB1. The study used immunosequencing to profile the T cell repertoires of several hundred subjects and linked those repertoires to cytomegalovirus serostatus. The study aimed to test whether signatures of past pathogen exposure could be identified by cataloging public T cell receptors. Donor age, sex, ethnicity and CMV serostatus were compiled together with the repertoire data. Roughly five DR-DQ haplotypes were treated as single units for association and clustering because of strong linkage in the cohort. In an earlier analysis of a few hundred of the donors, high-throughput TCR beta sequencing was used to judge whether each TCR beta V gene segment behaved as functional or pseudogenic. A later genetic analysis used genome-wide SNP genotypes for about 60% of the 666 donors, treating that subset as a discovery cohort.

Libraries were constructed by the immunoSEQ multiplex PCR assay. The multiplex PCR relied on a mix of 60 forward primers for TCR Vbeta segments and 13 reverse primers for TCR Jbeta segments. A multiplex PCR assay on genomic DNA amplified the CDR3 region of rearranged TCR beta genes. The amplified TCR beta libraries were sequenced on the Illumina HiSeq System as 87-base-pair reads. The authors' analysis ran thus. A later analysis counted tens of millions of unique TCR beta chains across the 650 to 800 repertoires, and around 9.9 million of these chains were shared by at least two donors. To remove PCR and sequencing errors, raw reads were error-corrected and collapsed into unique sequences using a nearest-neighbor algorithm that merged closely related sequences. To assign V, D and J gene segments, CDR3 sequences were aligned to IMGT reference sequences. For a sequence to be retained, a match of at least six nucleotides was required to both a V gene segment and a J gene segment. Rearrangements were classified as productive when the CDR3 lacked stop codons and remained in frame with V and J, and all other rearrangements were classified as non-productive. Following IMGT convention, CDR3 was defined as the stretch from the second conserved V-encoded cysteine up to the conserved J-encoded phenylalanine. The earlier analysis of roughly 590 of the donors excluded sequences that lacked an unambiguous match to a single V gene segment. In an earlier analysis of 450 to 750 of the donors, a V segment was called functional when productive rearrangements were above 56.7%, and segregating when the standard deviation between donors exceeded 5%. A statistical classification framework was developed to diagnose cytomegalovirus status using the catalog of TCR beta chain sequences. V and J gene assignment, in a later analysis, came from comparing TCR nucleotide sequences with IMGT/GENE-DB human TR gene sequences. Using the TCRdist pipeline, a later analysis assigned CDR3 sequences along with most-parsimonious VDJ recombination scenarios. In a later analysis, each TCR beta chain was defined by its CDR3 amino acid sequence together with its V-gene family, and reads without a unique V-gene family were excluded. In a later analysis, fewer than 650 highly shared, low-generation-probability nucleotide sequences were removed to address suspected cross-contamination and a sequencing artifact. In a later analysis, a clonal expansion index was calculated for each public chain from normalized within-repertoire ranks of inferred template counts. In a later analysis, generation probabilities were computed with a VDJ recombination model fitted to out-of-frame rearrangements, and the resulting probabilities were checked against IGoR. In a later analysis, TCR-TCR, TCR-HLA and TCR-CMV co-occurrence was scored with hypergeometric tests, and a repertoire-size bias correction was applied to TCR pairs. A later analysis estimated false discovery rates by permuting HLA or CMV assignments 20 times. A later analysis grouped co-occurring TCRs with DBSCAN, adding TCRdist sequence similarity when clustering within HLA-allele-positive subsets. Repertoires with fewer than 30,000 or more than 120,000 public chains were left out of co-occurrence clustering, as were five repertoires with anomalous nucleotide sharing. TCRdb stores this immuneACCESS table with in-frame sequences only. Part of the clones is absent; in the studies checked, under half of the shortfall reflects unresolved V genes, and no reason is known for the rest. V, J and clone size derive from that table, while D and trimming were established from the DNA sequence. The sample table contains fewer than 250,000 clones; only one count was recorded for about 85% of them. Of the sample, 1.6% is held by the ten largest clones.

A note on this clone: Its antigen remains unidentified. No clone much larger than this one lies a single base away; base qualities are absent.

The cohort was made up of hundreds of healthy bone marrow donors. At the time of sampling, all cohort members were nominally healthy, though unrecorded immune exposures were likely present. The donor was CMV seronegative and was included in the group of a few hundred seronegative cohort members. Every donor gave a peripheral blood sample, and the peripheral blood mononuclear cells from that sample were used for TCR beta sequencing. The Qiagen DNeasy Blood Extraction Kit was used to extract genomic DNA from the blood cell samples. Here is what the overall study found, with its caveats: The authors suggested that the approach could potentially be extended to other disease states and immunological phenotypes. Compared with the approximately 600-donor mean, donors in an Asian-associated ancestry cluster had fewer N-insertions in productive TCRs, according to a later genetic analysis. A further reported finding was that TCR beta sequences accurately predicted the HLA-A and HLA-B alleles for most subjects in the first cohort. A later analysis found that most CMV-associated TCR beta chains appeared HLA-restricted, with HLA associations seemingly driven largely by CMV exposure. Most TCR sequences were observed very rarely across donors, whereas some public TCRs were present in many individuals. Linkage disequilibrium might explain the correlated functional status among segregating V segments, but an unknown experimental factor could not be ruled out. This cohort had only TCR beta chains sequenced, and the lack of alpha or paired-chain data limited which features could be detected. Some 15 rarely observed V segments, including chromosome 9 orphons, were excluded from the earlier analysis of a few hundred of the donors because counts were too low. According to a later analysis, parvovirus B19, influenza, CMV and Epstein-Barr virus appeared linked to several top co-occurrence clusters. In a later analysis, some 18,000 TCR beta sequences were associated with specific HLA alleles at a false discovery rate of 0.05. Some IMGT-functional V segments, including TRBV6-2 and TRBV6-3, could not be told apart with the 87-base-pair reads, so those segments were excluded. When HLA alleles, especially DR and DQ, strongly co-occurred, TCR associations were difficult to assign to individual alleles. A few of the identified cytomegalovirus-associated TCR beta chains were confirmed in vitro to be specific for cytomegalovirus antigens. In a later analysis, TCR association rates were found to vary across HLA loci, with the most associated TCRs seen for DRB1 alleles and the fewest for HLA-C alleles. Because some donors lacked HLA typing at each locus, the association tests relied only on the typed subset. Immune exposure information for the cohort was limited to CMV serostatus. Presence/absence analyses assumed roughly uniform sequencing depth across donors, an assumption that may not hold. In an earlier analysis of 587 of the donors, most TCR beta V segments appeared in productive rearrangements about 87% or about 30% of the time, broadly matching IMGT annotations. A total of 150 to 200 TCR beta chains were listed by the study as associated with cytomegalovirus. A cluster of highly shared sequence variants was judged likely to represent a technical artifact of the sequencing pipeline. The classifier was reported to diagnose cytomegalovirus status with high specificity and sensitivity in both the original and validation cohorts. In a later analysis, HLA-associated TCR beta chains were found to be more clonally expanded and to have lower generation probabilities than equally common non-associated chains. A later genetic analysis associated a missense DCLRE1C variant with V-gene and J-gene trimming of TCR beta chains, and an independent cohort replicated the association.

CDR1 and CDR2 are drawn from the germline V gene: KGHSH, LQKENI. V is reduced by 2 bases and J by 5 bases, leaving a spacing of 9 bases between them. The CDR3, from cysteine to phenylalanine, totals 13 residues. The entry retains the CDR3 DNA only, 39 bases that are in frame from base 1. Sequenced input: PBMCs. The chain is assembled from TRBV18 and TRBJ1-2, with no confidently assigned D gene. This TCR came from a woman aged 50 to 65 in good health and CMV-seronegative. The CDR3 sequence is CASSPGPEYGYTF. Here is the DNA: TGTGCCAGCTCACCAGGGCCAGAGTATGGCTACACCTTC.